Below, 5 T cell receptor beta chains from the same sample are listed, as sequenced in a study of PD-L1 blockade in urothelial cancer (dated by TCRdb to 2017 to 2019). The time point label for this specimen denotes: pretreatment peripheral blood. The library was made by the immunoSEQ multiplex PCR assay. TCRdb's version of the immuneACCESS table is confined to in-frame rearrangements and falls short of the full clone set. An unresolved V gene accounts for under half of the shortfall where checked; the remainder is of unknown origin. This sample lists some 40,000 clones; 85% were detected once. The ten largest clones capture about 16% of the sample. Sequenced here: PBMCs, sampled around atezolizumab (anti-PD-L1) treatment. The receptors derive from an older man with urothelial cancer.

The rearrangement joins TRBV9 to TRBJ2-1, with 12 positions matching TRBD2. V trimming: 1 base; J trimming: 4 bases; junction bases outside the gene matches: 12. The CDR3 runs 19 residues. CDR1 and CDR2 (germline): SGDLS, YYNGEE. CDR3 amino acids: CASSVRDIRGTSGYNEQFF. CDR3 bases: TGTGCCAGCAGCGTACGAGACATAAGGGGGACTAGCGGGTACAATGAGCAGTTCTTC.

The chain combines TRBV5-1 with TRBJ1-5; tentatively, D is TRBD1 (5 bases). Trimming removed 2 bases at V and 5 bases at J, with 17 bases between. The CDR3 loop spans 16 amino acids. Germline V CDR1 and CDR2: SGHRS, YFSETQ. This CDR3 is CASSLGLQGGDQPQHF. The CDR3 nucleotides are TGCGCCAGCAGCTTAGGGCTTCAGGGAGGGGATCAGCCCCAGCATTTT.

In DNA form, the CDR3 reads TGTGCCAGTTCCTCCCGGGGAATCAACACTGAAGCTTTCTTT. It encodes CASSSRGINTEAFF. The chain uses TRBV19 and TRBJ1-1; D call uncertain. V was pared by 8 bases and J by 2 bases, with 15 bases between. CDR3 size: 14 residues. The germline CDR1 and CDR2 sequences are LNHDA and SQIVND (reference sequence). The full variable domain, rest sourced from reference TRBV19 and TRBJ1-1, is DGGITQSPKYLFRKEGQNVTLSCEQNLNHDAMYWYRQDPGQGLRLIYYSQIVNDFQKGDIAEGYSVSREKKESFPLTVTSAQKNPTAFYLCASSSRGINTEAFFGQGTRLTVV.

The V and J genes are TRBV19 and TRBJ2-1; 14 nucleotides align to TRBD2. V shed 8 bases, J shed 4 bases, and the junction held 10 bases outside the gene matches. Germline CDR1 and CDR2: LNHDA and SQIVND (reference sequence). This CDR3 comprises 17 residues. CDR3 DNA: TGTGCCAGTCTCGGGACTAGCGGGAGTAACAGGTACAATGAGCAGTTCTTC. Protein sequence: CASLGTSGSNRYNEQFF. The full variable domain, completed using reference TRBV19 and TRBJ2-1, is DGGITQSPKYLFRKEGQNVTLSCEQNLNHDAMYWYRQDPGQGLRLIYYSQIVNDFQKGDIAEGYSVSREKKESFPLTVTSAQKNPTAFYLCASLGTSGSNRYNEQFFGPGTRLTVL.

V gene TRBV4-1 combines with J gene TRBJ1-2; weak D call: TRBD1 (6 bases). Germline V gene data show CDR1 as MGHRA and CDR2 as YSYEKL. The V end lost 5 bases, the J end lost 1 base, and 11 bases lay between the germline ends. The CDR3 is 14 residues long. The CDR3 region is CASSDGQINYGYTF. The CDR3 region has the DNA TGCGCCAGCAGCGACGGACAGATTAACTATGGCTACACCTTC.